These 9 T cell receptor beta chains originate from one sample sequenced in a study of blood T cell repertoires in COVID-19. The method was immunoSEQ multiplex PCR; TCRdb's version includes in-frame clones alone and lacks a portion of them. The sample lists under 150,000 clones, about 80% occurring once. Sequences were obtained from peripheral blood. The source is a woman aged 60-70 years with acute or convalescent COVID-19.

The J gene is TRBJ2-3, the V gene TRBV27; possible D gene TRBD2, 6 bases. This CDR3 contains 14 residues. From germline, CDR1 is MNHEY and CDR2 SMNVEV (reference sequence). V dropped 3 bases and J dropped 2 bases, with 9 bases sitting between them. The CDR3 DNA reads as TGTGCCAGCAGTTTCGGGGGACCCACAGATACGCAGTATTTT. It specifies CASSFGGPTDTQYF.

The chain's CDR3 is CASSLKLAGGDNEQFF. CDR3 nucleotide sequence: TGTGCCAGCAGCTTAAAACTAGCGGGAGGGGACAATGAGCAGTTCTTC. V usage is TRBV7-7 and J usage is TRBJ2-1, with 13 positions matching TRBD2. Germline assignment: CDR1 SSHAT and CDR2 FNYEAQ (reference sequence). This CDR3 spans 16 amino acids. Trimming removed 2 bases from V and 5 bases from J; junction bases left unmatched: 3.

This clone was counted once. The chain carries TRBV7-8 and TRBJ2-1, with unresolved D. The CDR3 is 13 amino acids. Trimming left V 5 bases short and J 3 bases short, with 8 bases between. CDR1 and CDR2 from the germline V gene are SGHVS and FQNEAQ. The CDR3 reads CASSPRVYNEQFF. The CDR3 DNA reads TGTGCCAGCAGCCCCCGGGTCTACAATGAGCAGTTCTTC.

The chain combines TRBV4-1 with TRBJ2-7; 8 nucleotides match TRBD2. Germline V gives CDR1 MGHRA, CDR2 YSYEKL. V shed 1 base and J 3 bases; nucleotides not matched to a gene: 5. This CDR3 is 15 amino acids long. This CDR3 is CASSQGLAPSYEQYF. The CDR3 DNA follows: TGCGCCAGCAGCCAAGGACTAGCGCCCAGCTACGAGCAGTACTTC.

The chain links TRBV15 to TRBJ2-1, with 11 bases matching TRBD2. Germline assignment: CDR1 LNHNV and CDR2 YYDKDF (reference sequence). V shed 0 bases, J shed 15 bases, and the junction held 7 bases outside the gene matches. There are 14 residues in the CDR3. DNA for the CDR3: TGTGCCACCAGCAGAGAGGGGCTAGCGGGAGGAGGGTTCTTC. Translation gives CATSREGLAGGGFF.

This clone was observed a single time. A read error may produce the germline difference seen at one junction end. V is TRBV25-1 and J is TRBJ2-3, with D unresolved. The V gene's germline CDR1 is MGHDK and CDR2 SYGVNS. The CDR3 runs to 12 residues. CDR3: CASSESTDTQYF. The DNA of the CDR3 is TGTGCCAGCAGTGAGAGCACGGATACGCAGTATTTT.

The chain employs TRBV5-1 and TRBJ2-1; 10 positions match TRBD2. Per the germline V gene, CDR1 is SGHRS and CDR2 is YFSETQ. V shed 0 bases and J 9 bases; nucleotides not matched to a gene: 6. The CDR3 loop spans 15 amino acids. Here the CDR3 reads CASSLESSGRGEQFF. CDR3 DNA sequence: TGCGCCAGCAGCTTGGAGTCTAGCGGGAGAGGTGAGCAGTTCTTC.

This rearrangement joins TRBV18 to TRBJ2-7, with TRBD2 matching over 7 bases. V lost 2 bases to trimming and J lost 9 bases; unmatched junction nucleotides: 16. Germline V gives CDR1 KGHSH, CDR2 LQKENI. The CDR3 covers 16 residues. The DNA for the CDR3 is TGTGCCAGCTCACCAGGACTAGGACCCTCCTCCGAGCGGCAGTACTTC. Translating gives CASSPGLGPSSERQYF. The full variable domain, rest sourced from reference TRBV18 and TRBJ2-7, is NAGVMQNPRHLVRRRGQEARLRCSPMKGHSHVYWYRQLPEEGLKFMVYLQKENIIDESGMPKERFSAEFPKEGPSILRIQQVVRGDSAAYFCASSPGLGPSSERQYFGPGTRLTVT.

This rearrangement joins TRBV28 to TRBJ2-7; TRBD2 matches at 10 bases. The germline CDR1 and CDR2 sequences are MDHEN and SYDVKM. This CDR3 is 17 amino acids long. The J segment lost 5 bases and the V segment lost 6 bases, leaving 16 bases of the junction unmatched. CDR3: CASSHYGLAGAVNEQYF. CDR3 DNA sequence: TGTGCCAGCAGCCACTACGGGCTAGCGGGAGCCGTAAACGAGCAGTACTTC.